Listed below are T cell receptor beta chains from one sample, sequenced in a study of T cell responses to AZD1222 COVID-19 vaccine. Some clones are missing from TCRdb's copy, which holds only in-frame ones; the method was immunoSEQ multiplex PCR. The table shows tens of thousands of clones, with roughly nine tenths occurring only once. The sequencing used peripheral blood, collected on day 0 of AZD1222 vaccination. The receptors stem from an adult in good health. The CDR3 runs from the conserved cysteine through the conserved F or W. The D gene is left open where the match is weak. Rows give clone size only sometimes, using once, few, many, or a class for an expanded clone.

len	j_gene	abundance	d_gene	v_gene	CDR3aa	CDR3nt
17	TRBJ2-3	-	TRBD2	TRBV5-1	CASSRVAGAGGTDTQYF	TGCGCCAGCAGCCGGGTAGCGGGAGCCGGGGGGACAGATACGCAGTATTTT
15	TRBJ2-1	-	TRBD2	TRBV4-3	CASSVLAGGGDEQFF	TGCGCCAGCAGCGTACTAGCGGGAGGAGGCGATGAGCAGTTCTTC
13	TRBJ2-1	-	TRBD2	TRBV9	CASSTPLAGEQFF	TGTGCCAGCAGCACCCCCCTAGCGGGTGAGCAGTTCTTC
13	TRBJ2-1	-	-	TRBV12-3/TRBV12-4	CASSPGLINEQFF	TGTGCCAGCAGTCCGGGACTTATCAATGAGCAGTTCTTC
13	TRBJ1-5	-	TRBD1	TRBV6-5	CASRPDRAQPQHF	TGTGCCAGCAGACCCGACAGGGCTCAGCCCCAGCATTTT
15	TRBJ1-3	-	TRBD1	TRBV19	CASSADRVSGNTIYF	TGTGCCAGTAGTGCTGACAGGGTCTCTGGAAACACCATATATTTT
15	TRBJ2-7	few	-	TRBV18	CASSPTRVDSYEQYF	TGTGCCAGCTCACCAACAAGGGTCGACTCCTACGAGCAGTACTTC
15	TRBJ1-1	-	-	TRBV28	CASSGTGTTVAEAFF	TGTGCCAGCAGCGGGACCGGGACAACGGTCGCTGAAGCTTTCTTT
16	TRBJ1-6	-	-	TRBV5-1	CASSSLQGSYNSPLHF	TGCGCCAGCAGCTCGCTACAGGGATCCTATAATTCACCCCTCCACTTT
12	TRBJ1-3	-	-	TRBV7-9	CASSLVGNTIYF	TGTGCCAGCAGCTTAGTTGGAAACACCATATATTTT
12	TRBJ1-6	-	-	TRBV19	CASGDRDSPLHF	TGTGCCAGTGGCGACAGAGATTCACCCCTCCACTTT
12	TRBJ1-1	-	-	TRBV6-2/TRBV6-3	CASSRQSGRAFF	TGTGCCAGCAGTCGACAGTCCGGACGAGCTTTCTTT
24	TRBJ2-1	-	TRBD2	TRBV9	CASSVGQLGFLAGQIPSSYNEQFF	TGTGCCAGCAGCGTAGGTCAGCTTGGATTTCTAGCGGGGCAAATCCCGAGCTCCTACAATGAGCAGTTCTTC
15	TRBJ1-3	-	-	TRBV5-1	CASSLDVSSGNTIYF	TGCGCCAGCAGCTTGGATGTGAGCTCTGGAAACACCATATATTTT
14	TRBJ2-3	-	TRBD2	TRBV20-1	CSASTSGGTDTQYF	TGCAGTGCTAGTACCAGCGGGGGAACAGATACGCAGTATTTT
13	TRBJ1-1	-	TRBD1	TRBV5-1	CASSAMDRGEAFF	TGCGCCAGCAGCGCAATGGACAGGGGCGAAGCTTTCTTT
12	TRBJ1-3	-	-	TRBV10-3	CAIIGAADTIYF	TGTGCCATCATCGGCGCGGCGGACACCATATATTTT
14	TRBJ1-1	-	-	TRBV7-9	CASSDHYTVSEAFF	TGTGCCAGCAGCGACCATTACACAGTATCCGAAGCTTTCTTT
15	TRBJ2-5	-	TRBD1	TRBV7-9	CASSPPDRVPETQYF	TGTGCCAGCAGCCCACCCGACAGGGTACCAGAGACCCAGTACTTC
15	TRBJ1-6	-	TRBD1	TRBV5-5	CASSLVGTGNSPLHF	TGTGCCAGCAGCTTGGTAGGGACAGGTAATTCACCCCTCCACTTT
19	TRBJ1-6	-	TRBD1	TRBV7-8	CASSLVLGTGGSRVSPLHF	TGTGCCAGCAGCTTAGTTCTGGGGACAGGGGGATCTCGTGTTTCACCCCTCCACTTT
13	TRBJ2-2	-	-	TRBV6-5	CASSRGYTGELFF	TGTGCCAGCAGCCGCGGGTACACCGGGGAGCTGTTTTTT
17	TRBJ2-6	-	-	TRBV7-9	CASSFPTAYSGANVLTF	TGTGCCAGCAGCTTTCCGACGGCCTACTCTGGGGCCAACGTCCTGACTTTC
14	TRBJ2-3	few	-	TRBV27	CASSLSRGTDTQYF	TGTGCCAGCAGTTTATCTAGAGGCACAGATACGCAGTATTTT
15	TRBJ2-2	-	TRBD1	TRBV6-4	CASRPGGRNTGELFF	TGTGCCAGCAGACCAGGGGGACGGAACACCGGGGAGCTGTTTTTT
14	TRBJ1-1	-	TRBD1	TRBV30	CAWIKQGGNTEAFF	TGTGCCTGGATCAAACAGGGGGGCAACACTGAAGCTTTCTTT
16	TRBJ2-1	-	TRBD1	TRBV5-4	CASSLAQGAPYTEQFF	TGTGCCAGCAGCTTGGCACAGGGGGCGCCATACACTGAGCAGTTCTTC